This T cell receptor beta chain was recorded in a study of T cell changes during pregnancy in multiple sclerosis. The protocol was immunoSEQ multiplex PCR, while the TCRdb copy is restricted to in-frame clones and leaves out a portion. The table lists around 69,000 clones, 85% to 95% of them singletons. CDR1 SGHTA and CDR2 FQGTGA come from the germline V gene. The CDR3 consists of 13 residues. The V end lost 5 bases, the J end lost 9 bases, and 14 bases lay between the germline ends. Source: peripheral blood, taken in the second trimester of pregnancy. The receptor's source is a female donor in good health, enrolled as a control in a pregnancy study. The rearrangement links TRBV7-3 to TRBJ2-4, with a weak D call TRBD2 (6 bases). The chain's CDR3 is CASSRDSRGIQYF. DNA for the CDR3: TGTGCCAGCAGCCGGGACTCTCGGGGCATTCAGTACTTC.